The 16 T cell receptor beta chains presented below share a single source sample, sequenced in a study of T cells in Graves' hyperthyroidism and ophthalmopathy. RNA transcripts yielded amplified TCR beta CDR3 regions. Initially, a first-round RT-PCR of the TCR CDR3 employed the HTBI primer set. MiXCR, applied by TCRdb to the multiplex PCR reads, yields one record per CDR3 protein. This table holds 700,000 or so distinct CDR3 sequences, around 15% found once. The sample comprised blood. The origin of the receptors is a man between 18 and 35 years old with Graves' hyperthyroidism.

There are a few counts of this clonotype. No conserved phenylalanine or tryptophan is present at the end of the CDR3, so a read error is the likely explanation. This chain joins TRBV2 and TRBJ2-1; D not resolved. Deletions cut 2 bases from V and 4 bases from J, with 6 bases between. CDR1 and CDR2 (germline): SNHLY, FYNNEI. CDR3 length equals 13 residues. The CDR3 nucleotides read TGTGCCAGCAGTGAAACTGAGTACAATGAGCAGTTCCTC. The encoded protein is CASSETEYNEQFL.

V is TRBV4-3 and J is TRBJ2-7; a possible D gene is TRBD1 (6 bases). The CDR3 spans 14 residues. Germline V gives CDR1 LGHNA, CDR2 YSLEER. V lost 1 base and J lost 6, with 13 bases in between. CDR3 sequence reads: CASSQGSSRGEQYF. The CDR3 region has the DNA TGCGCCAGCAGCCAAGGGAGTTCCAGGGGCGAGCAGTACTTC.

The chain has TRBV6-2 or TRBV6-3 and TRBJ2-1; 7 bases align to TRBD2. V lost 7 bases and J lost 4; bases outside the gene matches: 13. The CDR3 consists of 16 residues. CDR1 is MNHEY and CDR2 is SVGEGT in the germline V gene. The CDR3 reads CASMSSRETVYNEQFF. CDR3 nucleotide sequence: TGTGCCAGCATGTCCTCGCGGGAGACTGTATACAATGAGCAGTTCTTC.

V gene TRBV27 combines with J gene TRBJ1-4; possible D gene TRBD1, 5 bases. From germline, CDR1 is MNHEY and CDR2 SMNVEV (reference sequence). Trimming stripped 0 bases from V and 8 bases from J, with 13 bases between. The CDR3 is 15 residues long. DNA of the CDR3: TGTGCCAGCAGTTTATCCGGGAGGGGAATAGAAAAACTGTTTTTT. It yields the protein CASSLSGRGIEKLFF.

The CDR3 DNA follows: TGCAGTGCCTTGGACGCCGCACGAGCCGGGGAGCTGTTTTTT. It is translated as CSALDAARAGELFF. This rearrangement joins TRBV20-1 to TRBJ2-2; unclear D gene. The CDR3 has 14 amino acids. V shed 6 bases and J shed 6 bases, with 17 bases lying between them. The germline gives CDR1 DFQATT, CDR2 SNEGSKA (reference sequence).

The V gene is TRBV6-6, the J gene TRBJ2-3, with 11 bases matching TRBD2. CDR3 size: 15 residues. With V trimmed by 1 base and J by 5 bases, 2 bases remained unmatched. Germline CDR1 reads MNHNY; CDR2 reads SVGAGI (reference sequence). CDR3 protein: CASSYYLAGGDTQYF. The CDR3 nucleotides are TGTGCCAGCAGTTACTACCTAGCGGGAGGAGATACGCAGTATTTT.

The rearrangement joins TRBV6-5 to TRBJ1-1, with D unresolved. The V gene's germline CDR1 is MNHEY and CDR2 SVGAGI. The CDR3 totals 18 residues. Trimming shortened V by 0 bases and J by 9 bases, and 26 bases separated the two germline ends. Written as DNA, the CDR3 is TGTGCCAGCAGTTACTCTGTGGTAGGCGACTACCATACTCGGCAAGCTTTCTTT. This encodes CASSYSVVGDYHTRQAFF.

This clonotype has only a few counts. This rearrangement joins TRBV5-1 to TRBJ2-5, with TRBD2 matching 12 bases. V shed 8 bases and J 2 bases; nucleotides not matched to a gene: 13. The CDR3 extends over 17 amino acids. The germline gives CDR1 SGHRS, CDR2 YFSETQ. The CDR3 sequence: CARDLAGGPLEQETQYF. The CDR3 coding sequence is TGCGCCAGGGATCTAGCGGGAGGGCCGCTGGAGCAAGAGACCCAGTACTTC.

The CDR3 coding sequence is TGTGCCAGCAGCTTCCCGACAGGGGAGCAGTTCTTC. It is translated as CASSFPTGEQFF. The rearrangement joins TRBV7-9 to TRBJ2-1; 7 bases match TRBD1. The CDR3 has 12 amino acids. Germline V lookup: CDR1 SEHNR, CDR2 FQNEAQ (reference sequence). J gave up 10 bases and V 3 bases, and 3 bases lay outside the gene matches.

This clonotype has a handful of counts. This chain links TRBV7-2 with TRBJ2-7; TRBD2 might be the D (5 bases). V dropped 1 base and J dropped 5 bases, with 18 bases sitting between them. This CDR3 is built from 16 residues. The germline CDR1 and CDR2 sequences are SGHTA and FQGNSA. CDR3 bases: TGTGCCAGCAGCTTAGTGTGGTCCGATTCGACTAACGAGCAGTACTTC. This translates into CASSLVWSDSTNEQYF.

J is TRBJ1-2 and V is TRBV5-1, with TRBD1 matching over 7 bases. V lost 4 bases to trimming and J lost 4 bases; unmatched junction nucleotides: 10. Germline CDR1 is SGHRS and CDR2 is YFSETQ. The CDR3 has 15 amino acids. The CDR3 coding sequence is TGCGCCAGCAGCCCCGGGACAGCCTCAATCTATGGCTACACCTTC. Protein sequence: CASSPGTASIYGYTF.

This clonotype was observed many times. The chain recombines TRBV29-1 with TRBJ2-5, with unresolved D. V lost 3 bases to trimming and J lost 5 bases, with 19 bases between them. CDR1 is SQVTM, CDR2 ANQGSEA, per germline. This CDR3 contains 15 residues. CDR3 bases: TGCAGCGTTGATTTGGCCGCCAGTTACTTTGAGACCCAGTACTTC. The encoded protein is CSVDLAASYFETQYF.

Ten or more counts support this clonotype. The chain uses TRBV11-2 and TRBJ2-1; TRBD1 might be the D (6 bases). From germline, CDR1 is SGHAT and CDR2 FQNNGV. The V gene lost 2 bases and the J gene lost 4 bases, with 18 bases spanning the gap. This CDR3 spans 17 amino acids. The CDR3 loop is CASSLWGGRTVYNEQFF. The DNA for the CDR3 is TGTGCCAGCAGCTTATGGGGCGGTCGGACAGTTTACAATGAGCAGTTCTTC.

V gene TRBV30 combines with J gene TRBJ1-5, with D perhaps TRBD1 (6 bases). Trimming removed 1 base at V and 10 bases at J, with 23 bases between. This CDR3 comprises 16 residues. CDR1 is GTSNPN and CDR2 is SVGIG in the germline V gene (reference sequence). The CDR3 DNA reads as TGTGCCTGGAGTGCCGCGGGGACACGGGGAAGGGGACCCCAGCATTTT. Translation gives CAWSAAGTRGRGPQHF.

This clonotype was detected ten times or more. This chain connects TRBV7-2 to TRBJ2-3, with TRBD2 matching 10 bases. The CDR3 is 17 residues long. The ends lost 5 bases at V and 0 bases at J; junction bases unmatched: 8. Germline-derived CDR1 and CDR2 are SGHTA and FQGNSA. The chain's CDR3 is CASSPGTSGTSTDTQYF. CDR3 in DNA: TGTGCCAGCAGCCCCGGTACTAGCGGGACTAGCACAGATACGCAGTATTTT.

The CDR3 sequence is CASSQDRADPSYEQYF. In DNA form, the CDR3 reads TGTGCCAGCAGCCAAGATCGGGCGGACCCCTCCTACGAGCAGTACTTC. V usage is TRBV4-2 and J usage is TRBJ2-7; no clear D gene. Trimming cost V 0 bases and J 0 bases, with 12 bases left between them. The CDR3 length is 16 residues. The germline gives CDR1 LGHNA, CDR2 YNFKEQ.